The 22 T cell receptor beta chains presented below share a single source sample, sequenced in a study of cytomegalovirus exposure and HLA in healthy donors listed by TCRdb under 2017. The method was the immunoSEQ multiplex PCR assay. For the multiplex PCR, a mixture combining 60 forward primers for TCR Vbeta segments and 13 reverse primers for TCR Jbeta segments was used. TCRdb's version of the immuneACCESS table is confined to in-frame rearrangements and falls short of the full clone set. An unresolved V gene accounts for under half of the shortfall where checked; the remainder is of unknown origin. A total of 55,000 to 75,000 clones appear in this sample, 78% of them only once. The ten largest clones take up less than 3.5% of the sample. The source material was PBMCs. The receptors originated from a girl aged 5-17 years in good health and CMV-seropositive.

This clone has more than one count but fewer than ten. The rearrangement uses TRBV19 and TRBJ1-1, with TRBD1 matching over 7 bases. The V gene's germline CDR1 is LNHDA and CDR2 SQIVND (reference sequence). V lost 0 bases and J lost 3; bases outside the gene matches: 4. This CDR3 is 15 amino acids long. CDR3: CASSIEGTGDTEAFF. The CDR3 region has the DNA TGTGCCAGTAGTATAGAGGGAACAGGGGACACTGAAGCTTTCTTT.

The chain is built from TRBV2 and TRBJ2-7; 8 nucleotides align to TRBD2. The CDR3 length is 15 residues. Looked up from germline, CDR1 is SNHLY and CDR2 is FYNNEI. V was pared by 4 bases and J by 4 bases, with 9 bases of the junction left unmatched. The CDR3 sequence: CASSVAGGGSYEQYF. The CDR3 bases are TGTGCCAGCAGTGTTGCGGGAGGAGGGTCTTACGAGCAGTACTTC.

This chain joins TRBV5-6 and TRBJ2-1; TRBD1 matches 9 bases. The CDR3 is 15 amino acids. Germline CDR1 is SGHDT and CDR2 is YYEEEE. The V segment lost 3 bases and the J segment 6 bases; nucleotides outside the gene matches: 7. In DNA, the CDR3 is TGTGCCAGCAGCTCGGTGGGACAGGGCCCCAATGAGCAGTTCTTC. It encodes CASSSVGQGPNEQFF.

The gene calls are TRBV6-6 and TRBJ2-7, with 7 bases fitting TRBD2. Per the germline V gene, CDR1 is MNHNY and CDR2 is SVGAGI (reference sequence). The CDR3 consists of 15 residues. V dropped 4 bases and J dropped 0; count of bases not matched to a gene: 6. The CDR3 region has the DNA TGTGCCAGCAGTTGGCGAGGCGGGAGCTCCTACGAGCAGTACTTC. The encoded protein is CASSWRGGSSYEQYF.

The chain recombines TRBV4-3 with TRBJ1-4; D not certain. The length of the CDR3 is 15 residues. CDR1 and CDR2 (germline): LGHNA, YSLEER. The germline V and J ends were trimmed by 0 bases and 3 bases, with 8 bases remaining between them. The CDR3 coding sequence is TGCGCCAGCAGCCAAGATAGCGGTTCTAATGAAAAACTGTTTTTT. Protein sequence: CASSQDSGSNEKLFF.

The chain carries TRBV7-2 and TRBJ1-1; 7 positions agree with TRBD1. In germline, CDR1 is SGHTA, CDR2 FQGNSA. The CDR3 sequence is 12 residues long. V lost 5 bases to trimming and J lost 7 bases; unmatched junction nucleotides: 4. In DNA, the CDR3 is TGTGCCAGCAGCACCCGACAGGGTGAAGCTTTCTTT. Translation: CASSTRQGEAFF.

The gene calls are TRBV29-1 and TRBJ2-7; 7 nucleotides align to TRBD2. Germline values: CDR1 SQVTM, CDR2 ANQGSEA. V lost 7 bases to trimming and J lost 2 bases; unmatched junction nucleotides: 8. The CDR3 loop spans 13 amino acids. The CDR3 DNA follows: TGCAGCGCTAGGGCAAGCGGGGCCTACGAGCAGTACTTC. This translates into CSARASGAYEQYF.

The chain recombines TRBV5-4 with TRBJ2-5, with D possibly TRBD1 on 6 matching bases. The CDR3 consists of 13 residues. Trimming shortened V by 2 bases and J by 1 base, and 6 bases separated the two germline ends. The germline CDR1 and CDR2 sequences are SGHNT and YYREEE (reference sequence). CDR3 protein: CASSLGGQETQYF. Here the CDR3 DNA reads TGTGCCAGCAGCTTAGGGGGCCAAGAGACCCAGTACTTC.

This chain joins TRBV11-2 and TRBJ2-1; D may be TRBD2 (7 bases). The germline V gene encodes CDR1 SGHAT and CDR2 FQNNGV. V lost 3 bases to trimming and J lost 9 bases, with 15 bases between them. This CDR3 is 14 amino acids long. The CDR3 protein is CASSFWDKRGEQFF. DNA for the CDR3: TGTGCCAGCAGCTTTTGGGACAAGCGGGGTGAGCAGTTCTTC.

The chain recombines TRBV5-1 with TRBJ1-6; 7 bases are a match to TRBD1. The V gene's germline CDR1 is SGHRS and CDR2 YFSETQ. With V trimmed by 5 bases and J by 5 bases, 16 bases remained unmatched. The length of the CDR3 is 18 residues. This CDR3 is CASRPVATGALHNSPLHF. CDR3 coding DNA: TGCGCCAGCAGGCCGGTGGCAACAGGGGCGCTCCATAATTCACCCCTCCACTTT.

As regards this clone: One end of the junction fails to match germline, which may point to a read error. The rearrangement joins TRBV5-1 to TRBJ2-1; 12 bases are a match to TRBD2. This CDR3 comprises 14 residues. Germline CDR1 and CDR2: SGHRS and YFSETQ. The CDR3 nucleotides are TGCGCCAGCAGCTCCAAGACTAGCGGGGGACAGAGGGTCTTC. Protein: CASSSKTSGGQRVF.

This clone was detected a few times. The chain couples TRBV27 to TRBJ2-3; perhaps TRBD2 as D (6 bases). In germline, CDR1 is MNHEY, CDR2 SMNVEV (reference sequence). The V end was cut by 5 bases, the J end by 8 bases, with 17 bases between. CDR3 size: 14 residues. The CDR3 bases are TGTGCCAGCAGTAACTCGGGACTGCGGGGTACGCAGTATTTT. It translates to CASSNSGLRGTQYF.

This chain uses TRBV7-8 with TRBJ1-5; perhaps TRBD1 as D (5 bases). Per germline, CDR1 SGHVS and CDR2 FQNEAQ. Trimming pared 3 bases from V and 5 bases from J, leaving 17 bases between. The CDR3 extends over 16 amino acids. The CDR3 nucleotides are TGTGCCAGCAGCTTCGGTGTCTCCAGGGTTGATCAGCCCCAGCATTTT. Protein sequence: CASSFGVSRVDQPQHF.

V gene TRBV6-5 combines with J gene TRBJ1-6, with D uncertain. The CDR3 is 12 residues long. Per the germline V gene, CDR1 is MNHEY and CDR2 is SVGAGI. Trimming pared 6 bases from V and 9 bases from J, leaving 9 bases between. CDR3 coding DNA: TGTGCCAGCAGCCTGGCCCCTTCACCCCTCCACTTT. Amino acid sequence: CASSLAPSPLHF.

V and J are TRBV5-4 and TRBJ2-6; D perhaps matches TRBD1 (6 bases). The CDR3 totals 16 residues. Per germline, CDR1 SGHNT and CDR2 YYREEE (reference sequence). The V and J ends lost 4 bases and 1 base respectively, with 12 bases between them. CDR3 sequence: CASSVERGSGANVLTF. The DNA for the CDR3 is TGTGCCAGCAGCGTCGAGAGGGGGTCTGGGGCCAACGTCCTGACTTTC. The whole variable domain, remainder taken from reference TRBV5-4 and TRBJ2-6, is ETGVTQSPTHLIKTRGQQVTLRCSSQSGHNTVSWYQQALGQGPQFIFQYYREEENGRGNFPPRFSGLQFPNYSSELNVNALELDDSALYLCASSVERGSGANVLTFGAGSRLTVL.

In DNA form, the CDR3 reads TGTGCCAGCAGTTTGGAGGGATCAGGAAACACCATATATTTT. It codes for CASSLEGSGNTIYF. The V gene is TRBV2, the J gene TRBJ1-3; the D is unclear. Trimming pared 5 bases from V and 4 bases from J, leaving 12 bases between. Germline V gene lookup returns CDR1 SNHLY and CDR2 FYNNEI. The CDR3 has 14 amino acids.

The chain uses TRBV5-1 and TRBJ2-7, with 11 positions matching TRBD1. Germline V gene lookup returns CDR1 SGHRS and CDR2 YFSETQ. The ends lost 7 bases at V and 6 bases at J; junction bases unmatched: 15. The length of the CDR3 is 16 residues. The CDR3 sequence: CASAQTTGTGGSEQYF. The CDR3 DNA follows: TGCGCCAGCGCACAAACCACCGGGACAGGGGGTTCCGAGCAGTACTTC.

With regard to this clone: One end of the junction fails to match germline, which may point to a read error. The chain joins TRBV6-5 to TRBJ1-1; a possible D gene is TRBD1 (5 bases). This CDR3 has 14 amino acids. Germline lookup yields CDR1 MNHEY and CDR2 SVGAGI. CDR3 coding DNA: TGTGCCAGCAGATACTTGACAGAGAACACTGAAGCTTTCTTT. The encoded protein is CASRYLTENTEAFF.

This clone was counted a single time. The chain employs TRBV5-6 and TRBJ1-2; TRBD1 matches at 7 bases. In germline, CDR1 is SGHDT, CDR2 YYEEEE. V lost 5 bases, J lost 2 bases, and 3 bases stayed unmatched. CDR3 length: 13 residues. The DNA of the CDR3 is TGTGCCAGCAGTCCGGGACAGAACTATGGCTACACCTTC. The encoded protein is CASSPGQNYGYTF.

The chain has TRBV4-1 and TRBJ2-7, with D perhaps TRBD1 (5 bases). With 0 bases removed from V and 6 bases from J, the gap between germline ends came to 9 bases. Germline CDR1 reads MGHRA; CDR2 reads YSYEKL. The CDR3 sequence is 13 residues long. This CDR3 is CASSQDQGTEQYF. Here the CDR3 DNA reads TGCGCCAGCAGCCAAGATCAGGGCACCGAGCAGTACTTC.

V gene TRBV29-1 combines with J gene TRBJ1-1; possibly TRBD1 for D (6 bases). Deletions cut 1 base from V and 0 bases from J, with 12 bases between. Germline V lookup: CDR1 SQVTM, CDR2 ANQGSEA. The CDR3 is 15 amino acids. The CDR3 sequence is CSVEGRGAMNTEAFF. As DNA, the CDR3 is TGCAGCGTTGAAGGACGGGGGGCGATGAACACTGAAGCTTTCTTT.

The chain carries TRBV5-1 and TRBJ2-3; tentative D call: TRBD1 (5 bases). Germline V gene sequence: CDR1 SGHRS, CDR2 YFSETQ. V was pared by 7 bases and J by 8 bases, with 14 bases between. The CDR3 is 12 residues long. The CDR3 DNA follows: TGCGCCAGCTTTGGTGAAGGGGCTACGCAGTATTTT. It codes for CASFGEGATQYF.